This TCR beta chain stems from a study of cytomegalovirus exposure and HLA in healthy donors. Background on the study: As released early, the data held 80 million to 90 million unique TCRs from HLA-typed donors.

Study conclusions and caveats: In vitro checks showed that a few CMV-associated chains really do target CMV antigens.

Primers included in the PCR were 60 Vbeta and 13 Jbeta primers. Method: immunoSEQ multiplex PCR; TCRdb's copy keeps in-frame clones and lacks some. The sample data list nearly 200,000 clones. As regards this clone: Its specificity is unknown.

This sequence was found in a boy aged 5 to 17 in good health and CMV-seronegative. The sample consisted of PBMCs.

The CDR3 DNA is TGTGCCAGCAGTTTAGATATCCAGGGCTACGAGCAGTACTTC. The encoded protein is CASSLDIQGYEQYF. This chain links TRBV27 with TRBJ2-7, with D possibly matching TRBD1 (5 bases). Trimming removed 2 bases from V and 3 bases from J, with 11 bases in between. The germline gives CDR1 MNHEY, CDR2 SMNVEV (reference sequence). The CDR3 loop spans 14 amino acids.